These 31 T cell receptor beta chains share one sample of origin, sequenced in a study of T cell clusters in autoimmune cytopenias. TRB amplification used around 260 ng of peripheral blood genomic DNA. TRB rearrangements were amplified by touch-down multiplex PCR with mixed TRB-A/B primers. TCRdb re-called the multiplex PCR reads; one entry per CDR3 protein, DNA not given. This table holds about 15,000 distinct CDR3 sequences. Sequencing was done on a sample of peripheral blood. These receptors were obtained from a human donor with an autoimmune cytopenia or autoimmune hepatitis (not recorded which).

The chain combines TRBV19 with TRBJ1-6; with no DNA, the TCRdb D assignment of TRBD1 cannot be verified. CDR3 length: 13 amino acids. CDR1 and CDR2 from the germline V gene are LNHDA and SQIVND (reference sequence). CDR3 in amino acids: CASRGRSNSPLHF. Using reference TRBV19 and TRBJ1-6 for the parts outside the CDR3, the full variable domain is DGGITQSPKYLFRKEGQNVTLSCEQNLNHDAMYWYRQDPGQGLRLIYYSQIVNDFQKGDIAEGYSVSREKKESFPLTVTSAQKNPTAFYLCASRGRSNSPLHFGNGTRLTVT.

This clonotype shows up as medium-sized (0.01 to 0.1%) by frequency. This CDR3 is CATSALAALGSDNEQFF. The gene calls are TRBV15 and TRBJ2-1; the D call of TRBD2 rests on TCRdb alone, since no DNA is present to check it. The CDR3 sequence is 17 residues long. CDR1 and CDR2 from the germline V gene are LNHNV and YYDKDF (reference sequence). The full variable domain, rest sourced from reference TRBV15 and TRBJ2-1, is DAMVIQNPRYQVTQFGKPVTLSCSQTLNHNVMYWYQQKSSQAPKLLFHYYDKDFNNEADTPDNFQSRRPNTSFCFLDIRSPGLGDTAMYLCATSALAALGSDNEQFFGPGTRLTVL.

The chain joins TRBV5-4 to TRBJ2-1; no DNA is available, so the TRBD2 call from TCRdb remains unchecked. Germline lookup yields CDR1 SGHNT and CDR2 YYREEE (reference sequence). The CDR3 loop spans 15 amino acids. CDR3 region: CASSSSTSGIDEQFF.

This rearrangement joins TRBV27 to TRBJ1-1. Germline-derived CDR1 and CDR2 are MNHEY and SMNVEV (reference sequence). The CDR3 is 17 residues long. The CDR3 loop is CASHKGGPNRVNTEAFF.

The V call is TRBV5-5, the J call TRBJ2-7; the D gene TCRdb calls, TRBD1, cannot be checked with no DNA. The CDR3 sequence is 14 residues long. CDR1 and CDR2 (germline): SGHKS, YYEKEE (reference sequence). Here the CDR3 reads CASSLEGGRYEQYF. The full variable domain, rest sourced from reference TRBV5-5 and TRBJ2-7, is DAGVTQSPTHLIKTRGQQVTLRCSPISGHKSVSWYQQVLGQGPQFIFQYYEKEERGRGNFPDRFSARQFPNYSSELNVNALLLGDSALYLCASSLEGGRYEQYFGPGTRLTVT.

The V call is TRBV6-5, the J call TRBJ2-7; as DNA is missing, the TRBD2 call by TCRdb cannot be tested. The germline V gene has CDR1 MNHEY and CDR2 SVGAGI. The CDR3 has 12 residues. This chain's CDR3 is CASSSGLNEQYF.

The chain has TRBV6-6 and TRBJ2-5; the D gene TCRdb calls, TRBD2, cannot be checked with no DNA. The CDR3 length is 13 residues. Looked up from germline, CDR1 is MNHNY and CDR2 is SVGAGI (reference sequence). The CDR3 loop is CASSYSRDYEQYF.

In terms of frequency, this clonotype is medium-sized. This chain uses TRBV29-1 with TRBJ1-1. The CDR3 length is 13 residues. Germline CDR1 and CDR2: SQVTM and ANQGSEA. The CDR3 sequence: CSVEERENTEAFF.

This clonotype is labeled medium-sized based on frequency. This rearrangement joins TRBV29-1 to TRBJ2-2. Germline CDR1 SQVTM, CDR2 ANQGSEA. The CDR3 covers 13 residues. CDR3 sequence: CSVDARNTGELFF.

The CDR3 sequence: CASSSREWSSYNEQFF. V gene TRBV19 combines with J gene TRBJ2-1; TCRdb's D gene call, TRBD2, goes unchecked for lack of DNA. Germline loops: CDR1 LNHDA, CDR2 SQIVND (reference sequence). There are 16 residues in the CDR3. Based on the CDR3 plus reference TRBV19 and TRBJ2-1, the full variable domain is DGGITQSPKYLFRKEGQNVTLSCEQNLNHDAMYWYRQDPGQGLRLIYYSQIVNDFQKGDIAEGYSVSREKKESFPLTVTSAQKNPTAFYLCASSSREWSSYNEQFFGPGTRLTVL.

The genes are TRBV5-6 and TRBJ1-1; TCRdb outputs TRBD1, but without DNA this stays unchecked. This CDR3 has 14 amino acids. CDR1 SGHDT and CDR2 YYEEEE come from the germline V gene. This CDR3 is CATNSQGRNTEAFF. Together with reference TRBV5-6 and TRBJ1-1, the CDR3 gives the full variable domain: DAGVTQSPTHLIKTRGQQVTLRCSPKSGHDTVSWYQQALGQGPQFIFQYYEEEERQRGNFPDRFSGHQFPNYSSELNVNALLLGDSALYLCATNSQGRNTEAFFGQGTRLTVV.

J is TRBJ2-3 and V is TRBV12-3 or TRBV12-4; there is no DNA to check the TCRdb D call of TRBD2. This CDR3 has 16 residues. CDR3 residues: CASSFPTSKGTDTQYF.

The chain links TRBV12-3 or TRBV12-4 to TRBJ1-6; absent DNA, TCRdb's TRBD1 call cannot be checked. This CDR3 comprises 13 residues. CDR3 residues: CASRRDIRSPLHF.

V and J are TRBV5-1 and TRBJ1-1. The CDR3 runs 14 residues. The germline CDR1 and CDR2 sequences are SGHRS and YFSETQ. CDR3 in amino acids: CASSLPDRATEAFF.

This chain links TRBV19 with TRBJ1-1. The V gene's germline CDR1 is LNHDA and CDR2 SQIVND (reference sequence). The CDR3 is 13 residues long. The CDR3 is CASSIGARDEAFF.

V usage is TRBV12-3 or TRBV12-4 and J usage is TRBJ2-1; lacking DNA, the TRBD2 call made by TCRdb goes unchecked. The CDR3 length is 13 residues. The chain's CDR3 is CASRRASLNEQFF.

The chain couples TRBV27 to TRBJ1-5; TCRdb's D gene call, TRBD1, goes unchecked for lack of DNA. CDR1 and CDR2 (germline): MNHEY, SMNVEV (reference sequence). There are 14 residues in the CDR3. CDR3 amino acids: CASSPAPDRAAQHF.

The gene calls are TRBV19 and TRBJ1-1. Germline CDR1 is LNHDA and CDR2 is SQIVND (reference sequence). The CDR3 runs 14 residues. CDR3 sequence reads: CASTSGRTNTEAFF.

The chain recombines TRBV18 with TRBJ2-7; the TCRdb call, TRBD1, lacks DNA for checking. Germline CDR1 is KGHSH and CDR2 is LQKENI. The CDR3 totals 14 residues. The CDR3 protein is CASSPGTGTYEQYF.

The chain has TRBV12-3 or TRBV12-4 and TRBJ2-2; the D call from TCRdb, TRBD2, cannot be confirmed without DNA. CDR3 size: 11 residues. The CDR3 loop is CASRRGGELFF.

V and J are TRBV5-4 and TRBJ2-2; TCRdb gives TRBD2 as the D gene, but with no DNA this cannot be confirmed. There are 14 residues in the CDR3. Germline assignment: CDR1 SGHNT and CDR2 YYREEE (reference sequence). CDR3 amino acids: CASSLQGGAGELFF.

The gene calls are TRBV6-5 and TRBJ2-3; no DNA is available, so the TRBD2 call from TCRdb remains unchecked. CDR3 length: 16 amino acids. Germline-derived CDR1 and CDR2 are MNHEY and SVGAGI. The CDR3 protein is CASSEPFGPSTDTQYF.

The V and J genes are TRBV5-4 and TRBJ1-4. This CDR3 region has 15 residues. The germline gives CDR1 SGHNT, CDR2 YYREEE (reference sequence). The CDR3 sequence is CASSLSPSRGEKLFF. The full variable domain, rest sourced from reference TRBV5-4 and TRBJ1-4, is ETGVTQSPTHLIKTRGQQVTLRCSSQSGHNTVSWYQQALGQGPQFIFQYYREEENGRGNFPPRFSGLQFPNYSSELNVNALELDDSALYLCASSLSPSRGEKLFFGSGTQLSVL.

The chain joins TRBV6-2 or TRBV6-3 to TRBJ2-7; TCRdb outputs TRBD1, but without DNA this stays unchecked. CDR1 and CDR2 from the germline V gene are MNHEY and SVGEGT. This CDR3 comprises 14 residues. CDR3 protein: CASSYGTAHYEQYF.

This chain connects TRBV5-1 to TRBJ2-7; there is no DNA to check the TCRdb D call of TRBD1. This CDR3 has 12 residues. CDR1 SGHRS and CDR2 YFSETQ come from the germline V gene. CDR3 in amino acids: CASSFRGDEQYF.

The rearrangement uses TRBV15 and TRBJ1-2. CDR1 and CDR2 from the germline V gene are LNHNV and YYDKDF (reference sequence). The CDR3 spans 15 residues. This CDR3 is CATSRDRVAGYGYTF.

The V gene is TRBV5-1, the J gene TRBJ1-6. Germline V gene lookup returns CDR1 SGHRS and CDR2 YFSETQ. The CDR3 consists of 13 residues. The CDR3 loop reads CASSLGENSPLHF. Full variable domain (outside the CDR3, taken from reference TRBV5-1 and TRBJ1-6): KAGVTQTPRYLIKTRGQQVTLSCSPISGHRSVSWYQQTPGQGLQFLFEYFSETQRNKGNFPGRFSGRQFSNSRSEMNVSTLELGDSALYLCASSLGENSPLHFGNGTRLTVT.

The chain has TRBV19 and TRBJ1-2. Looked up from germline, CDR1 is LNHDA and CDR2 is SQIVND (reference sequence). This CDR3 comprises 14 residues. CDR3 in amino acids: CASTAQNGIGGYTF. The whole variable domain, remainder taken from reference TRBV19 and TRBJ1-2, is DGGITQSPKYLFRKEGQNVTLSCEQNLNHDAMYWYRQDPGQGLRLIYYSQIVNDFQKGDIAEGYSVSREKKESFPLTVTSAQKNPTAFYLCASTAQNGIGGYTFGSGTRLTVV.

The rearrangement links TRBV19 to TRBJ1-2. The CDR3 has 13 residues. CDR1 is LNHDA and CDR2 is SQIVND in the germline V gene (reference sequence). Here the CDR3 reads CASSIGPSRGYTF.

The J gene is TRBJ1-1, the V gene TRBV10-3; with no DNA, the TCRdb D assignment of TRBD1 cannot be verified. The germline CDR1 and CDR2 sequences are ENHRY and SYGVKD. There are 14 residues in the CDR3. CDR3 amino acids: CAITRDRGETEAFF.

This rearrangement joins TRBV30 to TRBJ2-1; TCRdb designates TRBD1, a call that cannot be tested without DNA. From germline, CDR1 is GTSNPN and CDR2 SVGIG (reference sequence). The CDR3 runs to 12 residues. This chain's CDR3 is CAWDPYGDEQFF.